Below are 3 T cell receptor beta chains sequenced from a single sample in a study of Ad26.COV2.S vaccination and SARS-CoV-2 variants. The method was immunoSEQ multiplex PCR; TCRdb's version includes in-frame clones alone and lacks a portion of them. Among about 680,000 clones, 89% were seen once, and the ten largest hold roughly 1.5%. Stated treatment: about 20 received Ad26.COV2.S at low or high dose, single or two shots; about 5 received placebo; per-sample allocation not given. Following the first vaccine or placebo injection, samples were taken on day 63. Sequencing was performed on peripheral blood, taken in a trial of Ad26.COV2.S vaccine versus placebo. The receptors originated from a person aged 18-60 years who received the Ad26.COV2.S COVID-19 vaccine or a placebo.

The chain uses TRBV5-5 and TRBJ2-1, with TRBD2 as a possible D gene (5 bases). Per the germline V gene, CDR1 is SGHKS and CDR2 is YYEKEE (reference sequence). This CDR3 has 15 amino acids. The germline V and J ends were trimmed by 10 bases and 0 bases, with 17 bases remaining between them. The CDR3 spells CAAAEAASSYNEQFF. CDR3 sequence (DNA): TGTGCCGCCGCTGAAGCGGCCTCCTCCTACAATGAGCAGTTCTTC.

This chain's CDR3 is CASSLARGASNQPQHF. The CDR3, as DNA: TGTGCCAGCAGTCTGGCTCGGGGGGCGAGCAATCAGCCCCAGCATTTT. The V gene is TRBV14, the J gene TRBJ1-5, with D possibly TRBD1 on 6 matching bases. The length of the CDR3 is 16 residues. Germline loops: CDR1 SGHDN, CDR2 FVKESK. Between the trimmed V and J ends, which lost 6 bases and 1 base, there was a span of 16 bases.

This chain links TRBV5-4 with TRBJ1-1; 9 bases line up with TRBD1. The CDR3 length is 15 residues. With V trimmed by 4 bases and J by 5 bases, 9 bases remained unmatched. CDR1 and CDR2 (germline): SGHNT, YYREEE (reference sequence). DNA for the CDR3: TGTGCCAGCAGCCCGCGACAGGGGGAAGTTACTGAAGCTTTCTTT. It specifies CASSPRQGEVTEAFF.